This TCR beta chain was obtained from a study of T cell repertoires in cytomegalovirus infection. This clonotype was recorded at least ten times. This CDR3 spans 15 amino acids. The V end was cut by 2 bases, the J end by 6 bases, with 17 bases between. CDR1 and CDR2 (germline): MNHEY, SVGAGI. TCRdb recomputed calls from the reads with MiXCR, one row per CDR3 protein. The sample has 310,000 or so distinct CDR3 sequences, approximately 10% seen once. The receptor comes from a human donor in good health (CMV status not recorded). Some clones in this sample may be carry-over from other donors' samples. The V call is TRBV6-5, the J call TRBJ2-7, with TRBD2 as a possible D gene (7 bases). Sequenced sample: PBMCs. The CDR3, as DNA: TGTGCCAGCAGTTACGGAGGGGGAGGGCAGAGCGAGCAGTACGTC. Its protein product is CASSYGGGGQSEQYV.